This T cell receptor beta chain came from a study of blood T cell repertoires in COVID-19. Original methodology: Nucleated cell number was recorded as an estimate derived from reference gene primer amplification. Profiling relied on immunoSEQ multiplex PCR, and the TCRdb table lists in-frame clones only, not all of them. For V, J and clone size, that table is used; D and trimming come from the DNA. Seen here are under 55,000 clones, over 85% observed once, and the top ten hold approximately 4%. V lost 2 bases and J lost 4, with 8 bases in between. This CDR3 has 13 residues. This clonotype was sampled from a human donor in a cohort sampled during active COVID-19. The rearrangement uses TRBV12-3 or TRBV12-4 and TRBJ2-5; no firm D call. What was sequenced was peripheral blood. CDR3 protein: CASSLSSRETQYF. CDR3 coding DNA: TGTGCCAGCAGTTTATCTAGTCGAGAGACCCAGTACTTC.